This is a list of T cell receptor beta chains from one sample in a study of regulatory T cells in long-lasting Graves disease. TCRdb analysed the multiplex PCR reads with MiXCR anew, one entry per CDR3 protein. There are just over 600,000 distinct CDR3 sequences in the sample; roughly 15% occur only once, and 18% lies in the top ten. This same sample was also taken into another study, of T cells in Graves' hyperthyroidism and ophthalmopathy.

The input for sequencing was peripheral blood mononuclear cells (PBMCs), taken at new diagnosis, from a patient treated with antithyroid drugs. The receptors originated from a woman under 40 with Graves disease. The CDR3 runs from the conserved cysteine through the conserved F or W. A D gene is named only where the DNA matches it firmly. Where a row states a size, it is once, few, many or the class of an expanded clone; other rows omit it.

v_gene: TRBV7-9; d_gene: .; j_gene: TRBJ1-6; abundance: many; CDR3aa: CASSPSGQINSPLHF; CDR3nt: TGTGCCAGCAGCCCTTCCGGACAGATTAATTCACCCCTCCACTTT
v_gene: TRBV9; d_gene: .; j_gene: TRBJ1-3; abundance: .; CDR3aa: CASSAGISSGNTIYF; CDR3nt: TGTGCCAGCAGCGCCGGGATTAGCTCTGGAAACACCATATATTTT
v_gene: TRBV28; d_gene: .; j_gene: TRBJ2-5; abundance: many; CDR3aa: CASNTQGQGTQYF; CDR3nt: TGTGCCAGCAATACTCAAGGGCAGGGGACCCAGTACTTC
v_gene: TRBV7-9; d_gene: .; j_gene: TRBJ1-6; abundance: many; CDR3aa: CASSLAAESPLHF; CDR3nt: TGTGCCAGCAGCTTAGCGGCGGAGTCACCCCTCCACTTT
v_gene: TRBV18; d_gene: .; j_gene: TRBJ2-1; abundance: .; CDR3aa: CASSRDSGRGYNEQFF; CDR3nt: TGTGCCAGCTCACGAGATAGCGGCAGGGGTTACAATGAGCAGTTCTTC
v_gene: TRBV6-1; d_gene: .; j_gene: TRBJ2-5; abundance: many; CDR3aa: CASRGGQETQYF; CDR3nt: TGTGCCAGCAGGGGGGGACAAGAGACCCAGTACTTC
v_gene: TRBV7-2; d_gene: .; j_gene: TRBJ2-3; abundance: few; CDR3aa: CASSLVSLSVTDTQYF; CDR3nt: TGTGCCAGCAGCTTAGTGAGCCTTTCGGTCACAGATACGCAGTATTTT
v_gene: TRBV29-1; d_gene: .; j_gene: TRBJ2-7; abundance: many; CDR3aa: CSARGRVYEQYF; CDR3nt: TGCAGCGCGCGAGGCAGGGTCTACGAGCAGTACTTC
v_gene: TRBV28; d_gene: TRBD1; j_gene: TRBJ2-7; abundance: .; CDR3aa: CASTKTGQGLASYEQYF; CDR3nt: TGTGCCAGCACAAAAACAGGACAGGGTCTAGCGTCCTACGAGCAGTACTTC
v_gene: TRBV2; d_gene: .; j_gene: TRBJ1-1; abundance: .; CDR3aa: CASGVRENTEAFF; CDR3nt: TGTGCCAGCGGGGTAAGAGAGAACACTGAAGCTTTCTTT
v_gene: TRBV20-1; d_gene: .; j_gene: TRBJ2-7; abundance: many; CDR3aa: CSAGRGESYEQYF; CDR3nt: TGCAGTGCTGGCCGGGGAGAGAGCTACGAGCAGTACTTC
v_gene: TRBV7-3; d_gene: TRBD1; j_gene: TRBJ2-3; abundance: .; CDR3aa: CASSQDRFTDTQYF; CDR3nt: TGTGCCAGCAGCCAGGACAGGTTCACAGATACGCAGTATTTT
v_gene: TRBV7-2; d_gene: .; j_gene: TRBJ1-1; abundance: few; CDR3aa: CASSPPMGGEAFF; CDR3nt: TGTGCCAGCAGCCCACCAATGGGCGGGGAAGCTTTCTTT
v_gene: TRBV18; d_gene: .; j_gene: TRBJ2-7; abundance: .; CDR3aa: CASSPGGGVSYEQYF; CDR3nt: TGTGCCAGCTCCCCCGGTGGCGGAGTCTCCTACGAGCAGTACTTC
v_gene: TRBV2; d_gene: TRBD1; j_gene: TRBJ1-2; abundance: .; CDR3aa: CASRSTGSNYGYTF; CDR3nt: TGTGCCAGCAGATCGACAGGGAGTAACTATGGCTACACCTTC
v_gene: TRBV4-2; d_gene: TRBD2; j_gene: TRBJ2-3; abundance: .; CDR3aa: CASSQDRGVAGGSSDTQYF; CDR3nt: TGTGCCAGCAGCCAAGATAGGGGAGTAGCGGGAGGATCTTCAGATACGCAGTATTTT
v_gene: TRBV7-9; d_gene: TRBD1; j_gene: TRBJ1-1; abundance: many; CDR3aa: CASSPIGTVNTEAFF; CDR3nt: TGTGCCAGCAGCCCAATCGGGACAGTTAACACTGAAGCTTTCTTT
v_gene: TRBV2; d_gene: .; j_gene: TRBJ1-6; abundance: .; CDR3aa: CASGESGTLYEPLHF; CDR3nt: TGTGCCAGCGGGGAATCCGGGACGCTTTATGAACCCCTCCACTTT
v_gene: TRBV2; d_gene: .; j_gene: TRBJ1-5; abundance: .; CDR3aa: CASSAWTAGRLPQHF; CDR3nt: TGTGCCAGCAGTGCCTGGACAGCCGGGAGGTTGCCCCAGCATTTT
v_gene: TRBV4-2; d_gene: .; j_gene: TRBJ2-5; abundance: .; CDR3aa: CASSPYEGPFQETQYF; CDR3nt: TGTGCCAGCAGCCCTTATGAGGGGCCCTTCCAAGAGACCCAGTACTTC
v_gene: TRBV29-1; d_gene: .; j_gene: TRBJ2-1; abundance: many; CDR3aa: CSGLGNNEQFF; CDR3nt: TGCAGCGGCTTGGGAAACAATGAGCAGTTCTTC
v_gene: TRBV20-1; d_gene: .; j_gene: TRBJ2-1; abundance: .; CDR3aa: CSGALKTYNEQFF; CDR3nt: TGCAGCGGGGCCCTTAAGACTTACAATGAGCAGTTCTTC
v_gene: TRBV5-8; d_gene: .; j_gene: TRBJ1-2; abundance: many; CDR3aa: CASSLDRVGYTF; CDR3nt: TGCGCCAGCAGCTTGGATCGGGTTGGCTACACCTTC
v_gene: TRBV28; d_gene: .; j_gene: TRBJ2-1; abundance: many; CDR3aa: CASGDYNEQFF; CDR3nt: TGTGCCAGTGGGGACTACAATGAGCAGTTCTTC
v_gene: TRBV7-7; d_gene: TRBD2; j_gene: TRBJ2-1; abundance: .; CDR3aa: CASSPAGGPYNEQFF; CDR3nt: TGTGCTAGCAGCCCAGCGGGAGGGCCCTACAATGAGCAGTTCTTC
v_gene: TRBV20-1; d_gene: TRBD2; j_gene: TRBJ2-1; abundance: many; CDR3aa: CSASSGSERNNEQFF; CDR3nt: TGCAGTGCTAGTAGCGGGAGCGAAAGGAACAATGAGCAGTTCTTC
v_gene: TRBV15; d_gene: TRBD2; j_gene: TRBJ2-2; abundance: .; CDR3aa: CATSRRSSGSTGELFF; CDR3nt: TGTGCCACCAGCCGGCGATCTAGCGGGAGTACCGGGGAGCTGTTTTTT
v_gene: TRBV28; d_gene: TRBD1; j_gene: TRBJ2-7; abundance: many; CDR3aa: CASALPGGFTYEQYF; CDR3nt: TGTGCCAGCGCCCTACCAGGGGGATTTACCTACGAGCAGTACTTC
v_gene: TRBV20-1; d_gene: .; j_gene: TRBJ2-2; abundance: .; CDR3aa: CSASVGPNTGELFF; CDR3nt: TGCAGTGCTAGTGTGGGACCTAACACCGGGGAGCTGTTTTTT
v_gene: TRBV28; d_gene: .; j_gene: TRBJ1-2; abundance: many; CDR3aa: CASSVARRVGYTF; CDR3nt: TGTGCCAGCAGTGTCGCGCGACGCGTTGGCTACACCTTC
v_gene: TRBV7-8; d_gene: .; j_gene: TRBJ1-2; abundance: many; CDR3aa: CASSAQQLYGYTF; CDR3nt: TGTGCCAGCAGCGCCCAGCAGCTCTATGGCTACACCTTC
v_gene: TRBV9; d_gene: TRBD1; j_gene: TRBJ1-4; abundance: .; CDR3aa: CASNSGTGDEKLFF; CDR3nt: TGTGCCAGTAACTCCGGGACAGGGGACGAAAAACTGTTTTTT
v_gene: TRBV5-1; d_gene: .; j_gene: TRBJ2-1; abundance: few; CDR3aa: CASSLEGLNNNEQFF; CDR3nt: TGCGCCAGCAGCTTGGAGGGGCTAAACAACAATGAGCAGTTCTTC
v_gene: TRBV7-2; d_gene: TRBD2; j_gene: TRBJ2-1; abundance: few; CDR3aa: CASSLSLRERRNEQFF; CDR3nt: TGTGCCAGCAGCTTAAGTTTGCGGGAGAGGCGGAATGAGCAGTTCTTC
v_gene: TRBV7-3; d_gene: .; j_gene: TRBJ2-7; abundance: few; CDR3aa: CASARGFGGEQYF; CDR3nt: TGTGCCAGCGCCCGGGGATTCGGCGGCGAGCAGTACTTC
v_gene: TRBV28; d_gene: .; j_gene: TRBJ1-1; abundance: many; CDR3aa: CASSLNLNTEAFF; CDR3nt: TGTGCCAGCAGTCTGAACCTGAACACTGAAGCTTTCTTT
v_gene: TRBV18; d_gene: .; j_gene: TRBJ2-5; abundance: .; CDR3aa: CASSPGVGFGQETQYF; CDR3nt: TGTGCCAGCTCACCAGGAGTAGGCTTCGGCCAAGAGACCCAGTACTTC
v_gene: TRBV20-1; d_gene: .; j_gene: TRBJ1-5; abundance: .; CDR3aa: CSLTQSIPTQPQHF; CDR3nt: TGCAGTCTAACTCAGAGCATACCCACCCAGCCCCAGCATTTT
v_gene: TRBV28; d_gene: TRBD1; j_gene: TRBJ2-5; abundance: many; CDR3aa: CASSGDRGGQETQYF; CDR3nt: TGTGCCAGCAGTGGGGACAGGGGCGGCCAAGAGACCCAGTACTTC
v_gene: TRBV12-3/TRBV12-4; d_gene: TRBD2; j_gene: TRBJ2-7; abundance: .; CDR3aa: CASSRGGVYEQYF; CDR3nt: TGTGCCAGCAGTCGGGGGGGGGTCTACGAGCAGTACTTC
v_gene: TRBV29-1; d_gene: TRBD2; j_gene: TRBJ2-7; abundance: many; CDR3aa: CSVETSGRADEQYF; CDR3nt: TGCAGCGTTGAGACTAGCGGGAGGGCCGACGAGCAGTACTTC
v_gene: TRBV7-2; d_gene: .; j_gene: TRBJ2-2; abundance: .; CDR3aa: CASSPNPGKLGGELFF; CDR3nt: TGTGCCAGCAGCCCTAACCCGGGGAAATTGGGCGGGGAGCTGTTTTTT
v_gene: TRBV24-1; d_gene: TRBD1; j_gene: TRBJ2-2; abundance: .; CDR3aa: CATSDLGGPGTGELFF; CDR3nt: TGTGCCACCAGTGATTTAGGGGGCCCAGGGACCGGGGAGCTGTTTTTT